This entry lists 27 T cell receptor beta chains sequenced from one sample in a study of blood T cell repertoires in COVID-19. Method: immunoSEQ multiplex PCR; TCRdb's copy keeps in-frame clones and lacks some. The sample records roughly 63,000 clones, roughly 87% being singletons. The sequenced sample consisted of peripheral blood. Receptors were obtained from a man aged 50-60 years with active COVID-19.

This rearrangement joins TRBV27 to TRBJ1-3; D perhaps matches TRBD1 (6 bases). Trimming removed 6 bases at V and 5 bases at J, with 17 bases between. This CDR3 spans 15 amino acids. The germline V gene encodes CDR1 MNHEY and CDR2 SMNVEV (reference sequence). CDR3 region: CASSPQGIFRNTIYF. As DNA, the CDR3 is TGTGCCAGCAGCCCACAGGGAATATTTCGAAACACCATATATTTT.

The chain is built from TRBV7-2 and TRBJ2-5, with 7 bases matching TRBD2. This CDR3 is 14 amino acids long. The V and J ends lost 2 bases and 5 bases, in that order; junction bases with no gene match: 5. Germline lookup yields CDR1 SGHTA and CDR2 FQGNSA. In DNA, the CDR3 is TGTGCCAGCAGCTTAAATCGGGGGGTCGAGACCCAGTACTTC. It codes for CASSLNRGVETQYF.

The chain joins TRBV11-2 to TRBJ2-4; unclear D gene. Trimming cost V 6 bases and J 0 bases, with 6 bases left between them. From germline, CDR1 is SGHAT and CDR2 FQNNGV. This CDR3 has 13 residues. CDR3 coding DNA: TGTGCCAGCAGACAGCTAGCCAAAAACATTCAGTACTTC. It specifies CASRQLAKNIQYF.

The CDR3 is CASSLTRTRSWETQYF. The DNA of the CDR3 is TGTGCCAGCAGCCTGACGCGGACAAGGTCTTGGGAGACCCAGTACTTC. V usage is TRBV7-8 and J usage is TRBJ2-5; perhaps TRBD1 as D (5 bases). The V and J ends lost 5 bases and 5 bases respectively, with 21 bases between them. The CDR3 totals 16 residues. Germline loops: CDR1 SGHVS, CDR2 FQNEAQ.

This clone was observed once. V gene TRBV7-9 combines with J gene TRBJ2-1; no clear D. The germline V gene has CDR1 SEHNR and CDR2 FQNEAQ (reference sequence). This CDR3 comprises 14 residues. V lost 5 bases to trimming and J lost 0 bases, with 8 bases between them. The CDR3 is CASSGLSSYNEQFF. Written as DNA, the CDR3 is TGTGCCAGCAGCGGGCTAAGCTCCTACAATGAGCAGTTCTTC.

The genes are TRBV3-1 (or the pseudogene TRBV3-2) and TRBJ1-1; D not resolved. CDR1 is LGHDT, CDR2 YNNKEL, per germline (reference sequence). The CDR3 length is 12 residues. Between the trimmed V and J ends, which lost 1 base and 13 bases, there was a span of 13 bases. The DNA for the CDR3 is TGTGCCAGCAGCCAAGTGGAGGGATCTGTTTTCTTT. Residues: CASSQVEGSVFF.

This rearrangement joins TRBV13 to TRBJ1-2; 8 nucleotides align to TRBD1. Germline V gives CDR1 PRHDT, CDR2 FYEKMQ (reference sequence). Trimming cost V 5 bases and J 3 bases; bases outside gene matches: 5. The CDR3 is 14 amino acids. The CDR3 DNA is TGTGCCAGCAGCCAGGGGACAGGAGACTATGGCTACACCTTC. Translation: CASSQGTGDYGYTF. Using reference TRBV13 and TRBJ1-2 for the parts outside the CDR3, the full variable domain is AAGVIQSPRHLIKEKRETATLKCYPIPRHDTVYWYQQGPGQDPQFLISFYEKMQSDKGSIPDRFSAQQFSDYHSELNMSSLELGDSALYFCASSQGTGDYGYTFGSGTRLTVV.

CDR3 loop: CASSQVGEVEAFF. Here the CDR3 DNA reads TGCGCCAGCAGCCAAGTCGGTGAAGTTGAAGCTTTCTTT. V is TRBV4-1 and J is TRBJ1-1; D unclear. V shed 1 base and J shed 7 bases, with 10 bases lying between them. CDR1 is MGHRA, CDR2 YSYEKL, per germline. The CDR3 has 13 amino acids.

This clone appeared a few times. The chain links TRBV9 to TRBJ1-5; D gene uncertain. The CDR3 is 14 residues long. CDR1 is SGDLS and CDR2 is YYNGEE in the germline V gene. V was clipped by 0 bases and J by 2 bases, with 6 bases between them. CDR3 sequence reads: CASSVGGGNQPQHF. The CDR3 DNA sequence: TGTGCCAGCAGCGTAGGAGGAGGCAATCAGCCCCAGCATTTT.

J is TRBJ1-2 and V is TRBV18; D might be TRBD1 (6 bases). Trimming took off 6 bases at V and 3 bases at J, with 17 bases between the two ends. CDR3 length: 15 residues. The germline CDR1 and CDR2 sequences are KGHSH and LQKENI. The chain's CDR3 is CASSDVQGFDYGYTF. CDR3 sequence (DNA): TGTGCCAGCTCTGATGTACAGGGCTTTGACTATGGCTACACCTTC.

The chain combines TRBV27 with TRBJ2-5; 7 bases agree with TRBD1. Germline assignment: CDR1 MNHEY and CDR2 SMNVEV (reference sequence). After removal of 3 bases from V and 4 bases from J, the junction contained 5 bases not matched to a gene. The CDR3 consists of 14 residues. This CDR3 is CASSFSGGGETQYF. In DNA form, the CDR3 reads TGTGCCAGCAGTTTTTCAGGGGGTGGAGAGACCCAGTACTTC.

The chain links TRBV12-5 to TRBJ2-1, with 7 bases identical to TRBD1. Germline V gene lookup returns CDR1 LGHNT and CDR2 FRNRAP. This CDR3 is built from 16 residues. V was pared by 0 bases and J by 7 bases, with 9 bases of the junction left unmatched. The CDR3: CASGLVMVGTANEQFF. In DNA form, the CDR3 reads TGTGCTAGTGGTTTGGTAATGGTTGGGACAGCTAATGAGCAGTTCTTC.

The chain recombines TRBV25-1 with TRBJ2-3, with 9 bases aligning to TRBD2. Trimming at V came to 1 base and at J to 7 bases, leaving 6 bases not matched to a gene. CDR1 is MGHDK and CDR2 is SYGVNS in the germline V gene. CDR3 size: 15 residues. The CDR3, as DNA: TGTGCCAGCAGTGAATTAGCGGGGGTCGGAAATACGCAGTATTTT. Translation: CASSELAGVGNTQYF.

The chain recombines TRBV11-2 with TRBJ2-7, with 9 bases fitting TRBD1. Trimming took 5 bases from V and 4 from J; bases not matched to a gene: 6. The germline V gene encodes CDR1 SGHAT and CDR2 FQNNGV. The CDR3 spans 14 residues. The CDR3 DNA reads as TGTGCCAGCAGCGCCAACAGGGGGCCTTACGAGCAGTACTTC. Protein sequence: CASSANRGPYEQYF. The variable domain in full, with the rest retrieved from reference TRBV11-2 and TRBJ2-7, is EAGVAQSPRYKIIEKRQSVAFWCNPISGHATLYWYQQILGQGPKLLIQFQNNGVVDDSQLPKDRFSAERLKGVDSTLKIQPAKLEDSAVYLCASSANRGPYEQYFGPGTRLTVT.

The rearrangement joins TRBV5-1 to TRBJ2-7, with 11 bases matching TRBD2. CDR3 size: 17 residues. Germline V gene data show CDR1 as SGHRS and CDR2 as YFSETQ. V was clipped by 2 bases and J by 2 bases; unmatched bases: 9. The CDR3 here is CASSLRLAGPGTYEQYF. The CDR3 coding sequence is TGCGCCAGCAGCTTAAGACTAGCGGGGCCTGGAACCTACGAGCAGTACTTC.

The chain combines TRBV5-6 with TRBJ2-3; D possibly corresponds to TRBD2 (5 bases). This CDR3 contains 16 residues. Trimming took 4 bases from V and 0 from J, leaving 15 bases between them. The germline V gene has CDR1 SGHDT and CDR2 YYEEEE. The CDR3 here is CASSPDGVSSTDTQYF. In nucleotides, the CDR3 is TGTGCCAGCAGCCCGGACGGGGTTTCAAGCACAGATACGCAGTATTTT.

This CDR3 is CASSLDRTENNSPLHF. The CDR3 region has the DNA TGCGCCAGCAGCTTGGATAGGACAGAAAATAATTCACCCCTCCACTTT. This chain joins TRBV5-1 and TRBJ1-6, with D possibly matching TRBD1 (6 bases). Germline CDR1 reads SGHRS; CDR2 reads YFSETQ. Between the trimmed V and J ends, which lost 0 bases and 5 bases, there was a span of 12 bases. The CDR3 is made up of 16 amino acids.

This clone was seen only once. The CDR3 region is CASTPNLAEQFF. DNA of the CDR3: TGTGCCAGCACCCCCAACCTGGCTGAGCAGTTCTTC. The V call is TRBV6-2 or TRBV6-3, the J call TRBJ2-1; D is uncertain. Germline assignment: CDR1 MNHEY and CDR2 SVGEGT. This CDR3 has 12 amino acids. Trimming removed 7 bases at V and 9 bases at J, with 13 bases between.

The V gene is TRBV6-6, the J gene TRBJ2-7, with 7 bases identical to TRBD1. This CDR3 region has 15 residues. After removal of 0 bases from V and 3 bases from J, the junction contained 5 bases not matched to a gene. Germline V gene sequence: CDR1 MNHNY, CDR2 SVGAGI (reference sequence). Written as DNA, the CDR3 is TGTGCCAGCAGTTACTCGTCGGGACAGATCTACGAGCAGTACTTC. This encodes CASSYSSGQIYEQYF.

This clone has a handful of counts. The rearrangement links TRBV19 to TRBJ1-1, with no clear D. CDR1 is LNHDA and CDR2 is SQIVND in the germline V gene (reference sequence). The CDR3 is made up of 13 amino acids. Trimming stripped 8 bases from V and 1 base from J, with 11 bases between. The CDR3 nucleotides are TGTGCCAGTGGGGAGACGGGGAACACTGAAGCTTTCTTT. Protein: CASGETGNTEAFF.

This clone showed up just once. V gene TRBV7-6 combines with J gene TRBJ1-6; no definite D call. V was pared by 1 base and J by 6 bases, with 16 bases between. The CDR3 is 17 residues long. The germline V gene has CDR1 SGHVS and CDR2 FNYEAQ. This CDR3 is CASSLDRPREVNSPLHF. The CDR3, as DNA: TGTGCCAGCAGCTTAGACCGGCCACGGGAGGTTAATTCACCCCTCCACTTT.

The chain employs TRBV9 and TRBJ2-3, with 12 bases lining up with TRBD2. V lost 2 bases and J lost 6; bases outside the gene matches: 4. In germline, CDR1 is SGDLS, CDR2 YYNGEE. This CDR3 is built from 15 residues. CDR3 DNA sequence: TGTGCCAGCAGCGTGAGACTAGCGGGGGTGGATACGCAGTATTTT. Its translation is CASSVRLAGVDTQYF.

V and J are TRBV6-4 and TRBJ1-1; D is ambiguous. The CDR3 covers 14 residues. Germline V CDR1 and CDR2: MRHNA, SNTAGT. The V end lost 4 bases, the J end lost 3 bases, and 12 bases lay between the germline ends. CDR3 sequence reads: CASSVTYADTEAFF. The DNA of the CDR3 is TGTGCCAGCAGTGTCACATATGCTGACACTGAAGCTTTCTTT.

V and J are TRBV19 and TRBJ1-4; no reliable D call. The germline CDR1 and CDR2 sequences are LNHDA and SQIVND (reference sequence). The V end was cut by 7 bases, the J end by 8 bases, with 20 bases between. The CDR3 contains 15 residues. In nucleotides, the CDR3 is TGTGCCAGTACCGATCCCGGGTCGGTTGGCGAAAAACTGTTTTTT. This translates into CASTDPGSVGEKLFF.

This chain links TRBV7-9 with TRBJ2-3; tentatively, D is TRBD1 (8 bases). Germline V gene data show CDR1 as SEHNR and CDR2 as FQNEAQ (reference sequence). CDR3 length: 15 residues. V was clipped by 6 bases and J by 6 bases, with 19 bases between them. CDR3 loop: CASRPTQGEGDTQYF. The CDR3 nucleotides read TGTGCCAGCAGGCCTACACAGGGGGAGGGGGATACGCAGTATTTT.

This clone was picked up one time. CDR3 coding DNA: TGTGCCAGCAGCTTCCGGACTAGCACTCGCCAAGAGACCCAGTACTTC. Amino acids: CASSFRTSTRQETQYF. The chain employs TRBV5-4 and TRBJ2-5; 8 bases match TRBD2. The CDR3 is made up of 16 amino acids. J lost 1 base, V lost 2 bases, and 7 bases had no gene match. The germline gives CDR1 SGHNT, CDR2 YYREEE (reference sequence).

J is TRBJ2-3 and V is TRBV6-4; 10 bases fit TRBD2. The CDR3 has 16 amino acids. Germline V gives CDR1 MRHNA, CDR2 SNTAGT. The ends lost 0 bases at V and 0 bases at J; junction bases unmatched: 0. The CDR3 DNA follows: TGTGCCAGCAGTGACTCAGCGGGGGGGAGCACAGATACGCAGTATTTT. Its translation is CASSDSAGGSTDTQYF.